The TCR beta chain described here comes from a study of blood T cell repertoires in COVID-19. Background on the study: Researchers got acute and convalescent COVID-19 samples from the United States, Italy and Spain.

Germline assignment: CDR1 SGHKS and CDR2 YYEKEE (reference sequence). The V gene end was trimmed by 0 bases and the J gene end by 3 bases; junction bases not matched to a gene: 6. CDR3 size: 16 residues. The protocol was immunoSEQ multiplex PCR, while the TCRdb copy is restricted to in-frame clones and leaves out a portion. This table holds hundreds of thousands of clones, 80% to 90% found once. The sample was peripheral blood. The clonotype comes from a man older than 75 with acute or convalescent COVID-19. V usage is TRBV5-5 and J usage is TRBJ1-5; 7 nucleotides line up with TRBD1. The CDR3 is CASSLDGTAHNQPQHF. The CDR3 nucleotides read TGTGCCAGCAGCTTGGACGGGACAGCACACAATCAGCCCCAGCATTTT.